This passage covers 13 T cell receptor beta chains from one sample sequenced in a study of T cells in Graves' hyperthyroidism and ophthalmopathy. Amplification of TCR beta CDR3 regions used RNA as the template. RT-PCR in the first round (using the HTBI primer set) targeted the TCR CDR3. Each CDR3 protein is one row after TCRdb ran MiXCR on the multiplex PCR reads. The data hold around 350,000 distinct CDR3 sequences, with over 10% observed a single time. The source material was blood. These receptors came from a young woman with Graves' hyperthyroidism.

This clonotype occurred many times. The rearrangement joins TRBV5-5 to TRBJ2-5, with TRBD1 matching 9 bases. The V and J ends lost 4 bases and 1 base, in that order; junction bases with no gene match: 2. CDR3 length equals 14 residues. Germline V lookup: CDR1 SGHKS, CDR2 YYEKEE (reference sequence). In DNA, the CDR3 is TGTGCCAGCAGCCGGGACAGGGCCCAAGAGACCCAGTACTTC. This encodes CASSRDRAQETQYF.

The chain uses TRBV5-6 and TRBJ2-2; D not certain. The V gene's germline CDR1 is SGHDT and CDR2 YYEEEE. This CDR3 contains 15 residues. V was cut by 2 bases and J by 1 base, with 9 bases left in between. CDR3: CASSFLDQNTGELFF. The CDR3 DNA sequence: TGTGCCAGCAGCTTTTTGGACCAGAACACCGGGGAGCTGTTTTTT.

Ten or more counts support this clonotype. V is TRBV18 and J is TRBJ1-6; D is ambiguous. This CDR3 has 16 amino acids. V was clipped by 2 bases and J by 10 bases, with 18 bases between them. Per the germline V gene, CDR1 is KGHSH and CDR2 is LQKENI. The CDR3 loop reads CASSPRTAGGESPLHF. The CDR3 DNA follows: TGTGCCAGCTCACCAAGGACCGCCGGAGGAGAATCACCCCTCCACTTT.

The sample holds many counts of this clonotype. This rearrangement joins TRBV7-9 to TRBJ1-2, with D possibly being TRBD1 (6 bases). Germline values: CDR1 SEHNR, CDR2 FQNEAQ (reference sequence). V was shortened by 3 bases and J by 4 bases, with 15 bases between the two germline ends. The CDR3 extends over 15 amino acids. The CDR3 DNA is TGTGCCAGCAGCTTTCAACAGGGTATAGGCTATGGCTACACCTTC. Its translation is CASSFQQGIGYGYTF.

This clonotype was recorded at least ten times. This chain uses TRBV20-1 with TRBJ1-5, with D perhaps TRBD1 (6 bases). Germline V gives CDR1 DFQATT, CDR2 SNEGSKA (reference sequence). The V end was cut by 8 bases, the J end by 3 bases, with 17 bases between. The CDR3 is 14 residues long. As DNA, the CDR3 is TGCAGTCTTCAGGGGCCGAAGTACAATCAGCCCCAGCATTTT. Residues: CSLQGPKYNQPQHF.

This clonotype has ten or more counts. The chain combines TRBV7-3 with TRBJ2-3; 8 bases are a match to TRBD2. The ends lost 5 bases at V and 6 bases at J; junction bases unmatched: 10. This CDR3 has 15 amino acids. Germline V CDR1 and CDR2: SGHTA, FQGTGA. CDR3: CASSRTSGPSDTQYF. The CDR3 nucleotides are TGTGCCAGCAGCCGTACTAGCGGCCCGAGTGATACGCAGTATTTT.

This clonotype was detected many times. V is TRBV6-1 and J is TRBJ1-1; D is unclear. In germline, CDR1 is MNHNS, CDR2 SASEGT. The length of the CDR3 is 15 residues. Trimming removed 4 bases from V and 5 bases from J, with 17 bases in between. Here the CDR3 reads CASSAWVSVGTEAFF. The CDR3 nucleotides read TGTGCCAGCAGTGCCTGGGTTTCGGTAGGGACTGAAGCTTTCTTT.

This clonotype was picked up a small number of times. This may stem from a read error, because a much larger clone lies one nucleotide away. This sequence joins TRBV7-3 and TRBJ2-3, with D perhaps TRBD2 (6 bases). CDR1 and CDR2 from the germline V gene are SGHTA and FQGTGA. CDR3 length equals 16 residues. Here the CDR3 reads CTSSLRDLKFGDTQYF. Written as DNA, the CDR3 is TGTACCAGCAGCTTAAGGGACTTGAAGTTCGGAGATACGCAGTATTTT.

J is TRBJ2-3 and V is TRBV7-2; 12 bases fit TRBD2. The germline CDR1 and CDR2 sequences are SGHTA and FQGNSA. V was clipped by 5 bases and J by 3 bases; unmatched bases: 9. The CDR3 extends over 17 amino acids. CDR3 in amino acids: CASSPRRGLAGTDTQYF. The CDR3 nucleotides are TGTGCCAGCAGCCCTCGGAGGGGACTAGCGGGTACAGATACGCAGTATTTT.

This clonotype was counted a few times. The chain recombines TRBV20-1 with TRBJ1-5; 10 bases map to TRBD1. Germline lookup yields CDR1 DFQATT and CDR2 SNEGSKA (reference sequence). Trimming cost V 5 bases and J 7 bases; bases outside gene matches: 11. This CDR3 region has 15 residues. DNA of the CDR3: TGCAGTGCTGCCCTGACAGGGGGCGCGCAACAGCCCCAGCATTTT. This gives the protein CSAALTGGAQQPQHF.

The chain employs TRBV7-2 and TRBJ2-7, with D possibly being TRBD1 or TRBD2 (5 bases each). Germline-derived CDR1 and CDR2 are SGHTA and FQGNSA. This CDR3 is 14 amino acids long. V lost 10 bases and J 1 base, leaving 17 bases between the germline ends. CDR3 in amino acids: CATYPGAGSYEQYF. The DNA for the CDR3 is TGTGCCACATACCCCGGGGCAGGGTCCTACGAGCAGTACTTC. The variable domain in full, completed from reference TRBV7-2 and TRBJ2-7, reads GAGVSQSPSNKVTEKGKDVELRCDPISGHTALYWYRQSLGQGLEFLIYFQGNSAPDKSGLPSDRFSAERTGGSVSTLTIQRTQQEDSAVYLCATYPGAGSYEQYFGPGTRLTVT.

This clonotype appeared many times. The rearrangement uses TRBV20-1 and TRBJ2-7, with 8 bases that match TRBD2. J was trimmed by 4 bases and V by 6 bases; bases with no gene match: 11. This CDR3 comprises 14 residues. Germline V gene sequence: CDR1 DFQATT, CDR2 SNEGSKA (reference sequence). The CDR3 sequence is CSAGGETTYYEQYF. The CDR3 bases are TGCAGTGCCGGGGGGGAGACTACCTATTACGAGCAGTACTTC.

Remarks on this clonotype: With a much larger clone just one base away, this may be a read error. The chain recombines TRBV15 with TRBJ2-7, with D unresolved. The germline V gene has CDR1 LNHNV and CDR2 YYDKDF (reference sequence). V was clipped by 0 bases and J by 3 bases, with 9 bases between them. The CDR3 is 14 residues long. The CDR3 nucleotides read TGTGCCACCAGCAGAGAGGGAAACTACTACGAGCAGTACTTC. It is translated as CATSREGNYYEQYF.